A single sample gave rise to the 8 T cell receptor beta chains below, sequenced in a study of T cells after yellow fever vaccination. TCRdb re-called the 5' RACE reads through MiXCR, storing one row per CDR3 protein. The data hold about 350,000 distinct CDR3 sequences, with approximately 8% observed a single time. The sample was PBMCs, taken around 45 days after the first yellow fever vaccination. These receptors all come from a man aged 18 to 29 who received the YFV17D yellow fever vaccine.

The rearrangement links TRBV7-2 to TRBJ2-7, with 8 bases fitting TRBD2. The V and J ends lost 3 bases and 10 bases, in that order; junction bases with no gene match: 5. The germline CDR1 and CDR2 sequences are SGHTA and FQGNSA. The CDR3 loop spans 12 amino acids. CDR3 bases: TGTGCCAGCAGCTTTTTAGCGGGATATCAGTACTTC. Translating gives CASSFLAGYQYF.

This chain connects TRBV5-4 to TRBJ1-1; 10 bases match TRBD1. The junction had 7 bases not matched to a gene; V was cut back by 10 bases and J by 4 bases. The CDR3 covers 13 residues. The germline V gene encodes CDR1 SGHNT and CDR2 YYREEE (reference sequence). CDR3 nucleotide sequence: TGTGCCGGGCGGACAGGGGGGGGCACTGAAGCTTTCTTT. It yields the protein CAGRTGGGTEAFF.

This chain's CDR3 is CASSLVLSPDTQYF. In DNA form, the CDR3 reads TGTGCCAGCAGCTTGGTCTTGAGTCCAGATACGCAGTATTTT. The chain links TRBV5-4 to TRBJ2-3; D remains unclear. The CDR3 is 14 residues long. Germline assignment: CDR1 SGHNT and CDR2 YYREEE (reference sequence). V gave up 0 bases and J gave up 4 bases, with 9 bases separating them.

This clonotype was detected only a few times. The rearrangement links TRBV12-3 or TRBV12-4 to TRBJ1-4; D gene ambiguous. V lost 5 bases to trimming and J lost 8 bases, with 15 bases between them. The CDR3 sequence is 14 residues long. The CDR3 bases are TGTGCCAGCAGTCTCCATAGTCTTCGGGAAAAACTGTTTTTT. The encoded protein is CASSLHSLREKLFF.

The CDR3 nucleotides are TGTGCCAGCAGCGGCACGGGTGCCCAAGAGACCCAGTACTTC. Protein product: CASSGTGAQETQYF. This chain connects TRBV5-6 to TRBJ2-5; D is ambiguous. This CDR3 is 14 amino acids long. CDR1 and CDR2 (germline): SGHDT, YYEEEE. Trimming pared 4 bases from V and 1 base from J, leaving 11 bases between.

This clonotype was seen a handful of times. The genes are TRBV7-2 and TRBJ2-7; 10 bases agree with TRBD1. J lost 4 bases, V lost 7 bases, and 7 bases had no gene match. This CDR3 contains 14 residues. Germline V gene sequence: CDR1 SGHTA, CDR2 FQGNSA. This chain's CDR3 is CASIRGQGSYEQYF. CDR3 DNA: TGTGCCAGCATCCGGGGACAGGGGTCTTACGAGCAGTACTTC. The full variable domain, in which reference TRBV7-2 and TRBJ2-7 provide the parts outside the CDR3, is GAGVSQSPSNKVTEKGKDVELRCDPISGHTALYWYRQSLGQGLEFLIYFQGNSAPDKSGLPSDRFSAERTGGSVSTLTIQRTQQEDSAVYLCASIRGQGSYEQYFGPGTRLTVT.

The rearrangement links TRBV20-1 to TRBJ2-3; TRBD2 matches at 12 bases. Germline CDR1 and CDR2: DFQATT and SNEGSKA (reference sequence). The CDR3 is 14 residues long. Losses at the gene ends were 3 bases for V and 9 bases for J; bases not matched to a gene: 7. CDR3: CSASLVLAGGTQYF. The CDR3 nucleotides are TGCAGTGCTAGTTTAGTCCTAGCGGGGGGGACGCAGTATTTT.

This chain connects TRBV20-1 to TRBJ2-7; D gene ambiguous. Germline loops: CDR1 DFQATT, CDR2 SNEGSKA (reference sequence). This CDR3 contains 14 residues. Trimming removed 0 bases at V and 1 base at J, with 10 bases between. Here the CDR3 DNA reads TGCAGTGCTAGAGATCCTCAGGAATCCTACGAGCAGTACTTC. Protein product: CSARDPQESYEQYF.